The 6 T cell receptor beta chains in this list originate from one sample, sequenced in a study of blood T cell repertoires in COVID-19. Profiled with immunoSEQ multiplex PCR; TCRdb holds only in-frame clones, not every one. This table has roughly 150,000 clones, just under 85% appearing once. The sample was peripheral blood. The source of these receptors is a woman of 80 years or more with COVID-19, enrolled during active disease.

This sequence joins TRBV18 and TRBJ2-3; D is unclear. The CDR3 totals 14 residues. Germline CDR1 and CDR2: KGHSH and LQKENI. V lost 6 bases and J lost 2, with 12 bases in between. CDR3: CASSVLADTDTQYF. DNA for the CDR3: TGTGCCAGCTCCGTATTGGCGGACACAGATACGCAGTATTTT.

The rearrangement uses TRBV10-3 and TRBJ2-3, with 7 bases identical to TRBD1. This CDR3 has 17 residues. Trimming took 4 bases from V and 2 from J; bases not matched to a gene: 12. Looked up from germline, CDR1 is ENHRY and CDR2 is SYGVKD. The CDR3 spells CAISGSTRTGNTDTQYF. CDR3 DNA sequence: TGTGCCATCAGTGGATCCACCAGGACAGGAAACACAGATACGCAGTATTTT.

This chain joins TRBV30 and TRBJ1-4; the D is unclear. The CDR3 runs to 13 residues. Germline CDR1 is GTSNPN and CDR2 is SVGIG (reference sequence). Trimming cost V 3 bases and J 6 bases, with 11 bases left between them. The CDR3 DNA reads TGTGCCTGGAGGCTTAGAAACTATGAAAAACTGTTTTTT. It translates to CAWRLRNYEKLFF.

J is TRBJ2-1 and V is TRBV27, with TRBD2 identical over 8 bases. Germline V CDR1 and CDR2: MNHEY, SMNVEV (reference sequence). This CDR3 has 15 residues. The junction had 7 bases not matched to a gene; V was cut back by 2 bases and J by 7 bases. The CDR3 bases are TGTGCCAGCAGTTTAACCGGACTAGCTTGGAATGAGCAGTTCTTC. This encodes CASSLTGLAWNEQFF.

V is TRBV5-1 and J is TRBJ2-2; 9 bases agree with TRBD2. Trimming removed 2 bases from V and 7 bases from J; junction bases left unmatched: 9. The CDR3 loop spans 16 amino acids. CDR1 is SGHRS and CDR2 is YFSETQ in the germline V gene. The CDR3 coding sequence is TGCGCCAGCAGCTTAATAGCGGGAGTCGGTTACGGGGAGCTGTTTTTT. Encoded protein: CASSLIAGVGYGELFF. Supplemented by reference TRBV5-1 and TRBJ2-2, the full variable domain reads KAGVTQTPRYLIKTRGQQVTLSCSPISGHRSVSWYQQTPGQGLQFLFEYFSETQRNKGNFPGRFSGRQFSNSRSEMNVSTLELGDSALYLCASSLIAGVGYGELFFGEGSRLTVL.

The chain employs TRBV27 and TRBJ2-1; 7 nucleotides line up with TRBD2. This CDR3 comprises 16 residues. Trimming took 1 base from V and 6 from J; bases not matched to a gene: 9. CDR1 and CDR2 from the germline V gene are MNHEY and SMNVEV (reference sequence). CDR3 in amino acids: CASSLFLAGSPNEQFF. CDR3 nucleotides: TGTGCCAGCAGTTTATTCTTAGCGGGTTCGCCCAATGAGCAGTTCTTC.